Presented here are 22 T cell receptor beta chains from one specimen sequenced in a study of cytomegalovirus exposure and HLA in healthy donors. Use of 60 Vbeta and 13 Jbeta primers characterized the PCR. Assay used: immunoSEQ multiplex PCR; TCRdb lists only in-frame clones, some missing. The data hold 150,000 to 200,000 clones, with about 79% observed a single time. The material sequenced was PBMCs. The receptors were sampled from a woman in her forties or fifties in good health and CMV-seropositive.

The chain joins TRBV25-1 to TRBJ2-7; 7 positions agree with TRBD1. The CDR3 runs 14 residues. The junction had 5 bases not matched to a gene; V was cut back by 3 bases and J by 3 bases. The germline V gene encodes CDR1 MGHDK and CDR2 SYGVNS. This CDR3 reads CASSDGQGVYEQYF. DNA of the CDR3: TGTGCCAGCAGTGACGGGCAGGGGGTCTACGAGCAGTACTTC.

V usage is TRBV7-2 and J usage is TRBJ1-2; D may be TRBD1 (5 bases). The V gene's germline CDR1 is SGHTA and CDR2 FQGNSA. The CDR3 consists of 15 residues. Trimming removed 1 base at V and 2 bases at J, with 11 bases between. In DNA, the CDR3 is TGTGCCAGCAGCTTAGTTTTTCGGGGGAACTATGGCTACACCTTC. Its protein is CASSLVFRGNYGYTF. Complete variable domain (other parts from reference TRBV7-2 and TRBJ1-2): GAGVSQSPSNKVTEKGKDVELRCDPISGHTALYWYRQSLGQGLEFLIYFQGNSAPDKSGLPSDRFSAERTGGSVSTLTIQRTQQEDSAVYLCASSLVFRGNYGYTFGSGTRLTVV.

This clone has only a few counts. This chain connects TRBV4-3 to TRBJ2-7, with a possible D match to TRBD2 (5 bases). The CDR3 length is 18 residues. V was cut by 1 base and J by 2 bases, with 21 bases left in between. Germline CDR1 reads LGHNA; CDR2 reads YSLEER. DNA of the CDR3: TGCGCCAGCAGCCAAGTAAGCCCAAGGTGGGCGGGTACCTACGAGCAGTACTTC. Encoded protein: CASSQVSPRWAGTYEQYF.

The J gene is TRBJ1-5, the V gene TRBV7-2; D unresolved. The CDR3 length is 13 residues. From germline, CDR1 is SGHTA and CDR2 FQGNSA. The V end lost 1 base, the J end lost 4 bases, and 5 bases lay between the germline ends. The CDR3 DNA follows: TGTGCCAGCAGCTTAGGCGTTAATCAGCCCCAGCATTTT. It codes for CASSLGVNQPQHF.

This rearrangement joins TRBV29-1 to TRBJ2-7, with TRBD1 identical over 8 bases. CDR3 length equals 13 residues. Trimming cost V 7 bases and J 1 base; bases outside gene matches: 6. Germline V gene sequence: CDR1 SQVTM, CDR2 ANQGSEA. The CDR3 DNA is TGCAGCGCTGTACACAGGGGGTCCTACGAGCAGTACTTC. Translation: CSAVHRGSYEQYF.

V usage is TRBV4-1 and J usage is TRBJ2-5; tentative D call: TRBD1 (6 bases). Germline V gene sequence: CDR1 MGHRA, CDR2 YSYEKL. V lost 4 bases and J 2 bases, leaving 8 bases between the germline ends. The CDR3 has 13 residues. Here the CDR3 DNA reads TGCGCCAGCAGCCTAGGACAGCAAGAGACCCAGTACTTC. This encodes CASSLGQQETQYF.

This chain links TRBV19 with TRBJ2-1, with D possibly being TRBD1 (5 bases). V gave up 3 bases and J gave up 0 bases, with 15 bases separating them. CDR3 length: 17 amino acids. The V gene's germline CDR1 is LNHDA and CDR2 SQIVND (reference sequence). DNA of the CDR3: TGTGCCAGTAGTATCGATGGGGCGTCGAGCTCCTACAATGAGCAGTTCTTC. Translated: CASSIDGASSSYNEQFF.

The J gene is TRBJ2-3, the V gene TRBV27; 13 bases are a match to TRBD2. The CDR3 length is 15 residues. The V and J ends lost 5 bases and 5 bases, in that order; junction bases with no gene match: 4. Germline V gives CDR1 MNHEY, CDR2 SMNVEV (reference sequence). Written as DNA, the CDR3 is TGTGCCAGCAGTACTAGCGGGAGGGCCGGAGATACGCAGTATTTT. Its protein is CASSTSGRAGDTQYF.

V gene TRBV7-9 combines with J gene TRBJ2-7, with a weak D call TRBD2 (5 bases). The CDR3 has 12 amino acids. V was shortened by 5 bases and J by 4 bases, with 9 bases between the two germline ends. The germline V gene encodes CDR1 SEHNR and CDR2 FQNEAQ (reference sequence). CDR3 sequence: CASSRPGYEQYF. In DNA form, the CDR3 reads TGTGCCAGCAGCCGCCCGGGGTACGAGCAGTACTTC.

The V gene is TRBV6-5, the J gene TRBJ1-3, with D unresolved. The CDR3 loop spans 15 amino acids. In germline, CDR1 is MNHEY, CDR2 SVGAGI. The V and J ends lost 2 bases and 0 bases respectively, with 8 bases between them. This CDR3 reads CASSYVPFSGNTIYF. In nucleotides, the CDR3 is TGTGCCAGCAGTTACGTCCCGTTCTCTGGAAACACCATATATTTT.

The chain links TRBV7-9 to TRBJ2-5, with D unclear. The CDR3 runs 13 residues. Germline CDR1 is SEHNR and CDR2 is FQNEAQ (reference sequence). V shed 0 bases and J shed 4 bases, with 6 bases lying between them. The CDR3 reads CASSLAGGETQYF. Written as DNA, the CDR3 is TGTGCCAGCAGCTTAGCCGGTGGAGAGACCCAGTACTTC.

The chain is built from TRBV7-9 and TRBJ2-7, with TRBD2 identical over 7 bases. V lost 5 bases to trimming and J lost 0 bases; unmatched junction nucleotides: 7. There are 15 residues in the CDR3. The germline CDR1 and CDR2 sequences are SEHNR and FQNEAQ (reference sequence). The CDR3 loop is CASSPRGISSYEQYF. In nucleotides, the CDR3 is TGTGCCAGCAGCCCGCGGGGGATCAGCTCCTACGAGCAGTACTTC.

On this clone itself: One junction end disagrees with the germline gene, perhaps due to a read error. The chain carries TRBV7-7 and TRBJ2-5; possibly TRBD1 for D (5 bases). Looked up from germline, CDR1 is SSHAT and CDR2 is FNYEAQ (reference sequence). This CDR3 region has 15 residues. In DNA, the CDR3 is TGTGCTAGCAGCTTGGGGCTCGGGTACCAAGAGACCCAGTACTTC. Translating gives CASSLGLGYQETQYF.

This clone has more than one count but fewer than ten. The J gene is TRBJ2-7, the V gene TRBV6-5; TRBD2 matches at 7 bases. The CDR3 has 15 residues. Trimming took 4 bases from V and 1 from J; bases not matched to a gene: 7. Per germline, CDR1 MNHEY and CDR2 SVGAGI. The CDR3 sequence is CASSSVAGSSYEQYF. The CDR3 DNA is TGTGCCAGCAGTTCGGTAGCGGGCTCGTCCTACGAGCAGTACTTC.

This chain joins TRBV7-3 and TRBJ2-1; the match to TRBD2 covers 13 bases. The germline V gene has CDR1 SGHTA and CDR2 FQGTGA. CDR3 length: 15 residues. The ends lost 5 bases at V and 9 bases at J; junction bases unmatched: 7. CDR3 coding DNA: TGTGCCAGCAGCCCCGGACTAGCGGGAGCGGGTGAGCAGTTCTTC. Translation gives CASSPGLAGAGEQFF.

V usage is TRBV9 and J usage is TRBJ2-3, with TRBD2 matching 11 bases. V shed 4 bases and J 0 bases; nucleotides not matched to a gene: 7. Germline V gene sequence: CDR1 SGDLS, CDR2 YYNGEE. This CDR3 contains 17 residues. CDR3 sequence: CASSSPSGGLSTDTQYF. CDR3 bases: TGTGCCAGCAGCTCCCCTAGCGGGGGGTTAAGCACAGATACGCAGTATTTT.

This chain joins TRBV28 and TRBJ1-1; perhaps TRBD1 as D (6 bases). This CDR3 has 17 amino acids. Deletions cut 2 bases from V and 1 base from J, with 17 bases between. Germline V gene sequence: CDR1 MDHEN, CDR2 SYDVKM. In DNA, the CDR3 is TGTGCCAGCAGTTTAGGGGGGGCAGGGATTAAGAACACTGAAGCTTTCTTT. Protein: CASSLGGAGIKNTEAFF.

J is TRBJ1-4 and V is TRBV11-2, with TRBD1 matching over 10 bases. This CDR3 has 16 amino acids. The germline CDR1 and CDR2 sequences are SGHAT and FQNNGV. The junction had 11 bases not matched to a gene; V was cut back by 5 bases and J by 8 bases. The CDR3 coding sequence is TGTGCCAGCAGCGCAGACAGGGGGCCGAATAGGGAAAAACTGTTTTTT. Protein: CASSADRGPNREKLFF.

As DNA, the CDR3 is TGTGCCACCAGAGGTCAGTCCACAGGGTATAATTCACCCCTCCACTTT. Encoded protein: CATRGQSTGYNSPLHF. The V and J genes are TRBV28 and TRBJ1-6; tentatively, D is TRBD1 (6 bases). CDR1 MDHEN and CDR2 SYDVKM come from the germline V gene. The CDR3 covers 16 residues. V lost 10 bases and J 4 bases, leaving 20 bases between the germline ends.

Only one count was recorded for this clone. The chain carries TRBV2 and TRBJ1-2; D may be TRBD1 (5 bases). This CDR3 is 17 amino acids long. Germline CDR1 and CDR2: SNHLY and FYNNEI. V was cut by 6 bases and J by 7 bases, with 27 bases left in between. The CDR3 DNA reads TGTGCCAGCAGCCTCCTCTTGAGCGGGGACCCAGTAGGTGGCTACACCTTC. This gives the protein CASSLLLSGDPVGGYTF.

The chain uses TRBV5-1 and TRBJ2-1; 8 bases fit TRBD2. The CDR3 has 15 residues. CDR1 and CDR2 from the germline V gene are SGHRS and YFSETQ. V lost 4 bases to trimming and J lost 0 bases; unmatched junction nucleotides: 3. The CDR3 sequence is CASSDSGASYNEQFF. CDR3 bases: TGCGCCAGCAGCGATAGCGGGGCCTCCTACAATGAGCAGTTCTTC.

In nucleotides, the CDR3 is TGTGCCAGCAGCGTCGGACTAGCGGGTGACGAGCAGTACTTC. Residues: CASSVGLAGDEQYF. The J gene is TRBJ2-7, the V gene TRBV9, with TRBD2 matching 11 bases. V shed 2 bases and J 5 bases; nucleotides not matched to a gene: 3. CDR3 length: 14 residues. CDR1 and CDR2 from the germline V gene are SGDLS and YYNGEE.